The rows below give T cell receptor beta chains drawn from one sample of a study of blood T cell repertoires in COVID-19. Only in-frame clones appear in the TCRdb table, and some are missing; sequencing was by immunoSEQ multiplex PCR. The data contain about 380,000 clones, 88% of them singletons. The sample was PBMCs or T cells enriched from blood (not recorded which). Every receptor here comes from a woman between 18 and 29 years old who had recovered from COVID-19. CDR3s include the opening cysteine and the closing phenylalanine or tryptophan. A D gene is named only where the DNA matches it firmly. Only part of the rows carry a size: once, few, many, or a class if the clone is expanded.

clone size: -; J gene: TRBJ1-1; V gene: TRBV5-1; D gene: TRBD1; CDR3 DNA: TGCGCCAGCTACGTCGACAGGGCCGACACTGAAGCTTTCTTT; CDR3 protein: CASYVDRADTEAFF
clone size: -; J gene: TRBJ1-2; V gene: TRBV4-1; D gene: -; CDR3 DNA: TGCGCCAGCAGCCAAGAGAAGGGGCCGCGTGGCTACACCTTC; CDR3 protein: CASSQEKGPRGYTF
clone size: few; J gene: TRBJ2-2; V gene: TRBV2; D gene: -; CDR3 DNA: TGTGCCAGTAGGGTCCAGACAGGATCGAACACCGGGGAGCTGTTTTTT; CDR3 protein: CASRVQTGSNTGELFF
clone size: -; J gene: TRBJ2-1; V gene: TRBV30; D gene: -; CDR3 DNA: TGTGCCTGGAGGGGCAGGGATGAGCAGTTCTTC; CDR3 protein: CAWRGRDEQFF
clone size: -; J gene: TRBJ1-2; V gene: TRBV19; D gene: TRBD1; CDR3 DNA: TGTGCCAGTAGTATAAATGGACAGGTCTACTATGGCTACACCTTC; CDR3 protein: CASSINGQVYYGYTF
clone size: -; J gene: TRBJ1-1; V gene: TRBV10-3; D gene: -; CDR3 DNA: TGTGCCATCCAGGAGGCGAACACTGAAGCTTTCTTT; CDR3 protein: CAIQEANTEAFF
clone size: few; J gene: TRBJ2-5; V gene: TRBV7-9; D gene: -; CDR3 DNA: TGTGCCAGCAGCTTAACGTCACGCGGACAAGAGACCCAGTACTTC; CDR3 protein: CASSLTSRGQETQYF
clone size: -; J gene: TRBJ1-1; V gene: TRBV27; D gene: -; CDR3 DNA: TGTGCCAGCAGGAATGACTTGAACACTGAAGCTTTCTTT; CDR3 protein: CASRNDLNTEAFF
clone size: -; J gene: TRBJ2-7; V gene: TRBV30; D gene: -; CDR3 DNA: TGTGCCTGGAGTGTACGGGGGAGCGAGCAGTACTTC; CDR3 protein: CAWSVRGSEQYF
clone size: -; J gene: TRBJ2-5; V gene: TRBV25-1; D gene: -; CDR3 DNA: TGTGCCAGCAATCCTAGGGGGCGGGGAAGGGAGACCCAGTACTTC; CDR3 protein: CASNPRGRGRETQYF
clone size: once; J gene: TRBJ2-6; V gene: TRBV27; D gene: -; CDR3 DNA: TGTGCCAGCAGTTTACTTCCCCCCAACGTCCTGACTTTC; CDR3 protein: CASSLLPPNVLTF
clone size: -; J gene: TRBJ1-5; V gene: TRBV6-2/TRBV6-3; D gene: -; CDR3 DNA: TGTGCCAGCAGTGGCCCTGGGCTCCTACAGCCCCAGCATTTT; CDR3 protein: CASSGPGLLQPQHF
clone size: -; J gene: TRBJ1-2; V gene: TRBV27; D gene: -; CDR3 DNA: TGTGCCAGCCACGCAACAGGCTATGGCTACACCTTC; CDR3 protein: CASHATGYGYTF
clone size: -; J gene: TRBJ2-2; V gene: TRBV7-9; D gene: -; CDR3 DNA: TGTGCCAGCAGCTTATCGGGCGGGGAGCTGTTTTTT; CDR3 protein: CASSLSGGELFF
clone size: few; J gene: TRBJ2-1; V gene: TRBV4-2; D gene: TRBD2; CDR3 DNA: TGTGCCAGCAGCCGAAATAGCGGGGGGGCGTCGAATGAGCAGTTCTTC; CDR3 protein: CASSRNSGGASNEQFF
clone size: -; J gene: TRBJ2-7; V gene: TRBV7-9; D gene: TRBD1; CDR3 DNA: TGTGCCAGCAGCTTAGCGCAGGGACAGGGATACGAGCAGTACTTC; CDR3 protein: CASSLAQGQGYEQYF
clone size: -; J gene: TRBJ1-4; V gene: TRBV10-1; D gene: TRBD1; CDR3 DNA: TGCGCCAGCAAGGGACAGGAGGGGGGGAAACTGTTTTTT; CDR3 protein: CASKGQEGGKLFF
clone size: -; J gene: TRBJ1-5; V gene: TRBV27; D gene: TRBD1; CDR3 DNA: TGTGCCAGCAGTTTATTGGGACAGGGGGCTAGCGGCAATCAGCCCCAGCATTTT; CDR3 protein: CASSLLGQGASGNQPQHF
clone size: -; J gene: TRBJ2-3; V gene: TRBV24-1; D gene: TRBD2; CDR3 DNA: TGTGCCACCAGTGACCGGACTAGCGGGGGACGGGACTCAGATACGCAGTATTTT; CDR3 protein: CATSDRTSGGRDSDTQYF
clone size: -; J gene: TRBJ2-3; V gene: TRBV6-5; D gene: -; CDR3 DNA: TGTGCCAGCAGTTGGTTAGGGCCGGGGACAGATACGCAGTATTTT; CDR3 protein: CASSWLGPGTDTQYF
clone size: -; J gene: TRBJ2-3; V gene: TRBV19; D gene: TRBD1; CDR3 DNA: TGTGCCACCCGACAGGGTGGCACAGATACGCAGTATTTT; CDR3 protein: CATRQGGTDTQYF
clone size: -; J gene: TRBJ1-2; V gene: TRBV7-3; D gene: -; CDR3 DNA: TGTGCCAGCAGCCCAGAAGGGGCAGGGTTCTATGGCTACACCTTC; CDR3 protein: CASSPEGAGFYGYTF
clone size: -; J gene: TRBJ1-2; V gene: TRBV20-1; D gene: -; CDR3 DNA: TGCAGTGTTTTGCGGGGCTTCGGCTACACCTTC; CDR3 protein: CSVLRGFGYTF
clone size: -; J gene: TRBJ2-3; V gene: TRBV19; D gene: TRBD2; CDR3 DNA: TGTGCCAGTAGTACCTCATCGGGACTAGGGGCGGGCACAGATACGCAGTATTTT; CDR3 protein: CASSTSSGLGAGTDTQYF
clone size: -; J gene: TRBJ1-2; V gene: TRBV19; D gene: TRBD1; CDR3 DNA: TGTGCCAGTAGTAGACAGGGGGCTTATCCGACCTATGGCTACACCTTC; CDR3 protein: CASSRQGAYPTYGYTF
clone size: -; J gene: TRBJ2-2; V gene: TRBV27; D gene: TRBD2; CDR3 DNA: TGTGCCAGCAGGGTAGCGGGGGGGAGCACCGGGGAGCTGTTTTTT; CDR3 protein: CASRVAGGSTGELFF
clone size: -; J gene: TRBJ1-2; V gene: TRBV5-4; D gene: -; CDR3 DNA: TGTGCCAGCAGCCCGAGCCCCAAAGGGGCAGGGGACTATGGCTACACCTTC; CDR3 protein: CASSPSPKGAGDYGYTF
clone size: -; J gene: TRBJ2-1; V gene: TRBV7-2; D gene: TRBD2; CDR3 DNA: TGTGCCAGCAGCTTAGTCCTAGCGGGGGGCAATGAGCAGTTCTTC; CDR3 protein: CASSLVLAGGNEQFF
clone size: -; J gene: TRBJ1-2; V gene: TRBV30; D gene: -; CDR3 DNA: TGTGCCTGGAGTGCAGGGATAGGAGATGGCTACACCTTC; CDR3 protein: CAWSAGIGDGYTF
clone size: -; J gene: TRBJ1-6; V gene: TRBV27; D gene: -; CDR3 DNA: TGTGCCAGCAGCCCTCTGGACAGCTATAATTCACCCCTCCACTTT; CDR3 protein: CASSPLDSYNSPLHF
clone size: -; J gene: TRBJ2-5; V gene: TRBV7-7; D gene: -; CDR3 DNA: TGTGCTAGCAGCTCCTCAGGGGCGTCGGGTGAGACCCAGTACTTC; CDR3 protein: CASSSSGASGETQYF
clone size: -; J gene: TRBJ1-2; V gene: TRBV5-1; D gene: -; CDR3 DNA: TGCGCCAGCAGCTTGGAATGGGGGGGTGACAAGGATGGCTACACCTTC; CDR3 protein: CASSLEWGGDKDGYTF
clone size: -; J gene: TRBJ2-7; V gene: TRBV5-1; D gene: -; CDR3 DNA: TGCGCCAGCAGCCTGGGTGGGGAGGAGGTCCCCTACGAGCAGTACTTC; CDR3 protein: CASSLGGEEVPYEQYF
clone size: few; J gene: TRBJ1-1; V gene: TRBV19; D gene: -; CDR3 DNA: TGTGCCAGTAGTATAGCCTTAAACTTCGGCACTGAAGCTTTCTTT; CDR3 protein: CASSIALNFGTEAFF
clone size: -; J gene: TRBJ1-5; V gene: TRBV3-1/TRBV3-2; D gene: -; CDR3 DNA: TGTGCCAGCAGCCAACGGGGCAATCAGCCCCAGCATTTT; CDR3 protein: CASSQRGNQPQHF
clone size: -; J gene: TRBJ1-5; V gene: TRBV7-9; D gene: -; CDR3 DNA: TGTGCCAGCAGCTTGGACAGCTCTAATCAGCCCCAGCATTTT; CDR3 protein: CASSLDSSNQPQHF
clone size: -; J gene: TRBJ2-5; V gene: TRBV5-4; D gene: TRBD2; CDR3 DNA: TGTGCCAGCAGTAGACTAGCGGGGCCCCAAGAGACCCAGTACTTC; CDR3 protein: CASSRLAGPQETQYF
clone size: -; J gene: TRBJ2-7; V gene: TRBV30; D gene: -; CDR3 DNA: TGTGCCTGGAGCGAGGGATTCTCCTACGAGCAGTACTTC; CDR3 protein: CAWSEGFSYEQYF
clone size: -; J gene: TRBJ1-2; V gene: TRBV5-6; D gene: -; CDR3 DNA: TGTGCCAGCCGGAGAGTTTCTGCTGCTAACTATGGCTACACCTTC; CDR3 protein: CASRRVSAANYGYTF
clone size: -; J gene: TRBJ1-3; V gene: TRBV6-6; D gene: -; CDR3 DNA: TGTGCCAGCAGTCTGAGTGATGGAAACACCATATATTTT; CDR3 protein: CASSLSDGNTIYF
clone size: -; J gene: TRBJ1-4; V gene: TRBV5-4; D gene: -; CDR3 DNA: TGTGCCAGCAGCTTGCAGGGGCCGGTTGAAAAACTGTTTTTT; CDR3 protein: CASSLQGPVEKLFF
clone size: -; J gene: TRBJ1-2; V gene: TRBV5-5; D gene: TRBD1; CDR3 DNA: TGTGCCAGCAGCTTCCCGGGACAGGGAGGCTATGGCTACACCTTC; CDR3 protein: CASSFPGQGGYGYTF
clone size: -; J gene: TRBJ2-5; V gene: TRBV6-5; D gene: TRBD1; CDR3 DNA: TGTGCCAGCACCTTACGGGCCAGGGGGCCTGAGACCCAGTACTTC; CDR3 protein: CASTLRARGPETQYF
clone size: -; J gene: TRBJ1-5; V gene: TRBV3-1/TRBV3-2; D gene: TRBD1; CDR3 DNA: TGTGCCAGCAGCCCACAGGGGAGAGGGCCCCAGCATTTT; CDR3 protein: CASSPQGRGPQHF
clone size: -; J gene: TRBJ1-2; V gene: TRBV28; D gene: -; CDR3 DNA: TGTGCCAGCAGTCCCCCGACAGTATGGGGCTACACCTTC; CDR3 protein: CASSPPTVWGYTF
clone size: -; J gene: TRBJ1-1; V gene: TRBV2; D gene: -; CDR3 DNA: TGTGCCAGCAGTGAAAGAAGCCCTTACACTGAAGCTTTCTTT; CDR3 protein: CASSERSPYTEAFF
clone size: once; J gene: TRBJ1-6; V gene: TRBV27; D gene: -; CDR3 DNA: TGTGCCAGCAGCCTCGTACCGGGTCGTAATTCACCCCTCCACTTT; CDR3 protein: CASSLVPGRNSPLHF
clone size: -; J gene: TRBJ1-4; V gene: TRBV6-2/TRBV6-3; D gene: -; CDR3 DNA: TGTGCCAGCAGTCCAGGGCGAGAGGAAAAACTGTTTTTT; CDR3 protein: CASSPGREEKLFF
clone size: -; J gene: TRBJ2-5; V gene: TRBV7-3; D gene: TRBD2; CDR3 DNA: TGTGCCAGCAGCATTAGCGGGGCACAAGAGACCCAGTACTTC; CDR3 protein: CASSISGAQETQYF
clone size: -; J gene: TRBJ2-3; V gene: TRBV28; D gene: -; CDR3 DNA: TGTGCCAGCAGTCCATTGGAGGCAGATACGCAGTATTTT; CDR3 protein: CASSPLEADTQYF
clone size: -; J gene: TRBJ2-5; V gene: TRBV4-3; D gene: -; CDR3 DNA: TGCGCCAGCAGCCAAGATAAAGAGTACCAAGAGACCCAGTACTTC; CDR3 protein: CASSQDKEYQETQYF
clone size: -; J gene: TRBJ1-1; V gene: TRBV6-1; D gene: -; CDR3 DNA: TGTGCCAGCAGTGAACGGAGAGGAATGAACACTGAAGCTTTCTTT; CDR3 protein: CASSERRGMNTEAFF
clone size: few; J gene: TRBJ1-5; V gene: TRBV27; D gene: -; CDR3 DNA: TGTGCCAGCAGTTTAAGCGGAAGCAATCAGCCCCAGCATTTT; CDR3 protein: CASSLSGSNQPQHF
clone size: -; J gene: TRBJ2-7; V gene: TRBV2; D gene: TRBD1; CDR3 DNA: TGTGCCACCACGGACAGGGCCTCCTACGAGCAGTACTTC; CDR3 protein: CATTDRASYEQYF